This entry lists 27 T cell receptor beta chains sequenced from one sample in a study of human T cells and chemical hapten exposure. The time point denotes: patch test 1, 2 weeks after DPC sensitization. This sample's treatment: therapeutic diphenylcyclopropenone sensitization with weekly scalp DPC. TCRdb analysed the RACE reads with MiXCR anew, one entry per CDR3 protein. The data show roughly 380,000 distinct CDR3 sequences, 4.8% seen once. The specimen was whole blood, collected in connection with sensitization to the hapten diphenylcyclopropenone (DPC). Source of these receptors: a woman in her 50s with alopecia areata. Some clones in this sample may be carry-over from other donors' samples.

This clonotype showed up many times. V is TRBV5-4 and J is TRBJ2-1; a weak D match, TRBD1 (5 bases). Looked up from germline, CDR1 is SGHNT and CDR2 is YYREEE (reference sequence). This CDR3 has 15 amino acids. V was shortened by 4 bases and J by 0 bases, with 11 bases between the two germline ends. The CDR3 DNA sequence: TGTGCCAGCAGCCTGGGGCCTAGCTCCTACAATGAGCAGTTCTTC. This sequence encodes CASSLGPSSYNEQFF.

This clonotype has ten or more counts. The chain combines TRBV5-1 with TRBJ1-1; 7 bases align to TRBD1. Germline V CDR1 and CDR2: SGHRS, YFSETQ. There are 15 residues in the CDR3. Trimming cost V 4 bases and J 5 bases; bases outside gene matches: 11. CDR3 protein: CASSSVTGAKTEAFF. The CDR3 DNA is TGCGCCAGCAGCAGCGTAACAGGGGCGAAGACTGAAGCTTTCTTT. The complete variable domain, with remaining parts taken from reference TRBV5-1 and TRBJ1-1, reads KAGVTQTPRYLIKTRGQQVTLSCSPISGHRSVSWYQQTPGQGLQFLFEYFSETQRNKGNFPGRFSGRQFSNSRSEMNVSTLELGDSALYLCASSSVTGAKTEAFFGQGTRLTVV.

This clonotype has a count of ten or more. The rearrangement links TRBV27 to TRBJ2-1; no reliable D call. The CDR3 spans 11 residues. Germline V CDR1 and CDR2: MNHEY, SMNVEV (reference sequence). The V gene lost 4 bases and the J gene lost 15 bases, with 13 bases spanning the gap. The CDR3 coding sequence is TGTGCCAGCAGTTCCCTCTCGGAAATGTTCTTC. Its protein is CASSSLSEMFF.

This clonotype was recorded at least ten times. This chain links TRBV6-5 with TRBJ2-5; 13 bases are a match to TRBD2. Trimming at V came to 0 bases and at J to 5 bases, leaving 18 bases not matched to a gene. This CDR3 is 21 amino acids long. The germline gives CDR1 MNHEY, CDR2 SVGAGI. CDR3 amino acids: CASSYSRGLAGATVAEETQYF. In nucleotides, the CDR3 is TGTGCCAGCAGTTACTCTCGCGGACTAGCGGGAGCTACGGTGGCCGAGGAGACCCAGTACTTC.

This clonotype was seen a few times. The CDR3 protein is CAWTNWLAGGGNEQFF. The CDR3 DNA sequence: TGTGCCTGGACCAACTGGCTAGCGGGAGGAGGCAATGAGCAGTTCTTC. J is TRBJ2-1 and V is TRBV30; 11 bases are shared with TRBD2. J was trimmed by 6 bases and V by 4 bases; bases with no gene match: 11. The CDR3 sequence is 16 residues long. Germline V CDR1 and CDR2: GTSNPN, SVGIG (reference sequence).

This clonotype was recorded at least ten times. V is TRBV9 and J is TRBJ1-1; 7 bases fit TRBD1. The CDR3 runs 16 residues. The V gene end was trimmed by 3 bases and the J gene end by 3 bases; junction bases not matched to a gene: 11. Germline V gene data show CDR1 as SGDLS and CDR2 as YYNGEE. CDR3 residues: CASSANPGQRYTEAFF. The CDR3 DNA reads as TGTGCCAGCAGCGCGAATCCGGGACAGAGATACACTGAAGCTTTCTTT.

This clonotype has just a few counts. The CDR3, as DNA: TGTGCCAGCAGCTTACGGGCGAGACAGATCTTCACAGATACGCAGTATTTT. Its protein is CASSLRARQIFTDTQYF. The rearrangement joins TRBV7-9 to TRBJ2-3; D perhaps matches TRBD1 (5 bases). V lost 2 bases, J lost 2 bases, and 17 bases lay in between. The CDR3 has 17 residues. CDR1 and CDR2 from the germline V gene are SEHNR and FQNEAQ (reference sequence).

The chain has TRBV5-6 and TRBJ1-1, with no clear D. Germline-derived CDR1 and CDR2 are SGHDT and YYEEEE. The CDR3 is 15 residues long. The germline V and J ends were trimmed by 0 bases and 0 bases, with 9 bases remaining between them. The CDR3 coding sequence is TGTGCCAGCAGCTTGGAAAGACTCATGAACACTGAAGCTTTCTTT. Translated, it gives CASSLERLMNTEAFF.

CDR3 nucleotide sequence: TGTGCCAGCAGTTTATCCGGGTCTTATAGCAATCAGCCCCAGCATTTT. Its translation is CASSLSGSYSNQPQHF. The V call is TRBV27, the J call TRBJ1-5; D call uncertain. CDR1 is MNHEY and CDR2 is SMNVEV in the germline V gene (reference sequence). V gave up 0 bases and J gave up 0 bases, with 9 bases separating them. The CDR3 consists of 16 residues.

The rearrangement uses TRBV29-1 and TRBJ2-2; 8 nucleotides agree with TRBD1. Germline-derived CDR1 and CDR2 are SQVTM and ANQGSEA. The ends lost 8 bases at V and 5 bases at J; junction bases unmatched: 7. The CDR3 loop spans 13 amino acids. The CDR3 DNA sequence: TGCAGCACCAGGACAGGGTTGACCGGGGAGCTGTTTTTT. This translates into CSTRTGLTGELFF.

This clonotype occurred a few times. This chain links TRBV20-1 with TRBJ1-5, with D perhaps matching TRBD1 (5 bases). V was pared by 3 bases and J by 2 bases, with 14 bases between. This CDR3 is built from 15 residues. The germline V gene encodes CDR1 DFQATT and CDR2 SNEGSKA (reference sequence). CDR3 loop: CSASRGGAGNQPQHF. The CDR3 DNA is TGCAGTGCTAGTAGGGGAGGAGCAGGCAATCAGCCCCAGCATTTT.

This clonotype occurred many times. This rearrangement joins TRBV7-6 to TRBJ2-7; TRBD2 is a possible D gene (6 bases). From germline, CDR1 is SGHVS and CDR2 FNYEAQ. V lost 5 bases and J lost 5, with 13 bases in between. CDR3 length equals 13 residues. This CDR3 reads CASSGGLPDEQYF. CDR3 DNA sequence: TGTGCCAGCAGCGGGGGACTCCCTGACGAGCAGTACTTC.

The V call is TRBV7-2, the J call TRBJ2-5; D may match TRBD1 or TRBD2 (7 bases each). Germline V gene lookup returns CDR1 SGHTA and CDR2 FQGNSA. Trimming pared 0 bases from V and 6 bases from J, leaving 20 bases between. This CDR3 has 17 residues. CDR3 DNA: TGTGCCAGCAGCTTAGCGCTCAGGGGGGAGGGAAGTCAGACCCAGTACTTC. It specifies CASSLALRGEGSQTQYF.

In its sample, this clonotype was seen many times. CDR3 sequence: CASSFWPGDTQYF. CDR3 DNA sequence: TGTGCCAGCAGTTTTTGGCCAGGGGATACGCAGTATTTT. The J gene is TRBJ2-3, the V gene TRBV28, with a tentative D call TRBD1 (5 bases). In germline, CDR1 is MDHEN, CDR2 SYDVKM. The CDR3 runs to 13 residues. The ends were cut back, 3 bases at V and 6 bases at J, with 10 bases in the middle. The variable domain in full, completed from reference TRBV28 and TRBJ2-3, reads DVKVTQSSRYLVKRTGEKVFLECVQDMDHENMFWYRQDPGLGLRLIYFSYDVKMKEKGDIPEGYSVSREKKERFSLILESASTNQTSMYLCASSFWPGDTQYFGPGTRLTVL.

This clonotype came up many times. The junction departs from germline at one end; a sequencing error may be responsible. The CDR3 coding sequence is TGTGCCAGCAGTTTAGTCCCAACAGGGGGCACGGATACGCAGTATTTT. Translated, it gives CASSLVPTGGTDTQYF. V usage is TRBV12-3 or TRBV12-4 and J usage is TRBJ2-3; TRBD1 matches at 9 bases. The CDR3 is made up of 16 amino acids.

This rearrangement joins TRBV12-3 or TRBV12-4 to TRBJ1-1; D is perhaps TRBD1 (6 bases). Trimming pared 7 bases from V and 0 bases from J, leaving 18 bases between. This CDR3 contains 16 residues. The DNA of the CDR3 is TGTGCCAGCACCCCAGGGGCAGGGACGGTGAACACTGAAGCTTTCTTT. Encoded protein: CASTPGAGTVNTEAFF.

This clonotype was counted ten times or more. V and J are TRBV2 and TRBJ1-1; no clear D gene. CDR3 length: 16 amino acids. CDR1 is SNHLY and CDR2 is FYNNEI in the germline V gene. Between the trimmed V and J ends, which lost 4 bases and 7 bases, there was a span of 22 bases. The chain's CDR3 is CASSVFYESARVEAFF. As DNA, the CDR3 is TGTGCCAGCAGTGTATTTTATGAATCGGCAAGGGTTGAAGCTTTCTTT.

This clonotype was picked up many times. The rearrangement links TRBV3-1 to TRBJ2-7, with D possibly called TRBD1 or TRBD2 (7 bases each). The CDR3 has 15 amino acids. With 3 bases removed from V and 2 bases from J, the gap between germline ends came to 14 bases. Germline CDR1 reads LGHDT; CDR2 reads YNNKEL (reference sequence). The CDR3 DNA reads TGTGCCAGCAGCCAGTCAGGGGGGGGCCCCTACGAGCAGTACTTC. Translating it yields CASSQSGGGPYEQYF.

This clonotype was seen more than once but under ten times. The chain links TRBV29-1 to TRBJ2-2, with D perhaps TRBD1 or TRBD2 (5 bases each). Germline V gene lookup returns CDR1 SQVTM and CDR2 ANQGSEA. This CDR3 is built from 13 residues. V lost 4 bases to trimming and J lost 5 bases, with 11 bases between them. The CDR3 DNA follows: TGCAGCGTTGCAGGGACGGGGACCGGGGAGCTGTTTTTT. This encodes CSVAGTGTGELFF.

The V call is TRBV3-1, the J call TRBJ2-4; TRBD2 agrees at 14 bases. The CDR3 is 20 residues long. V lost 4 bases and J lost 3; bases outside the gene matches: 14. Germline V gene lookup returns CDR1 LGHDT and CDR2 YNNKEL (reference sequence). This CDR3 reads CASSRSVGLAGGGDKNIQYF. CDR3 nucleotides: TGTGCCAGCAGCCGGAGCGTTGGACTAGCGGGAGGAGGAGACAAAAACATTCAGTACTTC. Filled out from reference TRBV3-1 and TRBJ2-4, the complete variable domain reads DTAVSQTPKYLVTQMGNDKSIKCEQNLGHDTMYWYKQDSKKFLKIMFSYNNKELIINETVPNRFSPKSPDKAHLNLHINSLELGDSAVYFCASSRSVGLAGGGDKNIQYFGAGTRLSVL.

At least ten counts were recorded for this clonotype. This sequence joins TRBV5-1 and TRBJ1-5, with D hard to call. CDR3 length: 15 amino acids. V gave up 0 bases and J gave up 2 bases, with 9 bases separating them. Per germline, CDR1 SGHRS and CDR2 YFSETQ. The CDR3 DNA reads TGCGCCAGCAGCTTGGACTCGGCGGGCAATCAGCCCCAGCATTTT. Its translation is CASSLDSAGNQPQHF.

The rearrangement joins TRBV28 to TRBJ1-2, with D uncertain. The CDR3 has 11 amino acids. The V end lost 5 bases, the J end lost 7 bases, and 8 bases lay between the germline ends. Germline assignment: CDR1 MDHEN and CDR2 SYDVKM. The CDR3 is CASSQSPGYTF. The CDR3 DNA follows: TGTGCCAGCAGTCAAAGCCCTGGCTACACCTTC.

This clonotype was seen at least ten times. This chain joins TRBV29-1 and TRBJ2-6, with 8 bases matching TRBD1. Trimming cost V 7 bases and J 0 bases; bases outside gene matches: 8. The CDR3 sequence is 16 residues long. Germline values: CDR1 SQVTM, CDR2 ANQGSEA. The CDR3 here is CSAMGQAISGANVLTF. In DNA, the CDR3 is TGCAGCGCCATGGGACAGGCCATCTCTGGGGCCAACGTCCTGACTTTC.

The chain recombines TRBV5-1 with TRBJ2-7; the D gene is possibly TRBD1 (5 bases). The CDR3 is made up of 13 amino acids. Looked up from germline, CDR1 is SGHRS and CDR2 is YFSETQ. Trimming took off 0 bases at V and 6 bases at J, with 10 bases between the two ends. This chain's CDR3 is CASSLAAGPEQYF. CDR3 nucleotide sequence: TGCGCCAGCAGCTTGGCCGCAGGGCCCGAGCAGTACTTC.

This clonotype was seen many times. This rearrangement joins TRBV6-4 to TRBJ2-1; tentative D call: TRBD1 (6 bases). This CDR3 region has 14 residues. CDR1 and CDR2 from the germline V gene are MRHNA and SNTAGT. V lost 8 bases to trimming and J lost 5 bases, with 16 bases between them. CDR3 amino acids: CASPQCNRDNEQFF. The CDR3 DNA sequence: TGTGCCAGCCCCCAGTGTAACAGGGACAATGAGCAGTTCTTC.

A word on this clonotype: A much larger clone is a single base away; this may be a read error. The chain carries TRBV6-4 and TRBJ1-1; 8 bases agree with TRBD1. Germline V gene lookup returns CDR1 MRHNA and CDR2 SNTAGT. This CDR3 has 13 residues. The CDR3 here is CAGSAQGATEAFF. The DNA for the CDR3 is TGTGCCGGCAGTGCCCAGGGGGCGACTGAAGCTTTCTTT.

This clonotype was detected many times. This chain joins TRBV6-6 and TRBJ2-7; D is undetermined. The CDR3 length is 12 residues. The germline V and J ends were trimmed by 7 bases and 3 bases, with 10 bases remaining between them. Germline V gives CDR1 MNHNY, CDR2 SVGAGI (reference sequence). The CDR3, as DNA: TGTGCCAGCATGGGGTCGTACTACGAGCAGTACTTC. This codes for CASMGSYYEQYF.